This entry lists 4 T cell receptor beta chains sequenced from one sample in a study of blood T cells in healthy people across ages. Next came a second PCR, run for about 7 to 12 cycles, which used a sample-barcoded 5' primer along with a J-beta primer mix. TCRdb analysed the 5' RACE reads with MiXCR anew, one entry per CDR3 protein. This table has 700,000 or so distinct CDR3 sequences, 20% to 25% appearing once. The sample consisted of blood. The receptor source for this set is a man aged 70 or older in good health.

The gene calls are TRBV20-1 and TRBJ2-2, with D uncertain. The CDR3 length is 14 residues. Germline CDR1 reads DFQATT; CDR2 reads SNEGSKA (reference sequence). Trimming shortened V by 1 base and J by 2 bases, and 8 bases separated the two germline ends. The CDR3 is CSARGPLNTGELFF. CDR3 DNA: TGCAGTGCTAGAGGTCCCCTAAACACCGGGGAGCTGTTTTTT.

The V and J genes are TRBV7-9 and TRBJ1-1, with 9 bases lining up with TRBD1. CDR1 is SEHNR and CDR2 is FQNEAQ in the germline V gene (reference sequence). The CDR3 contains 17 residues. The V gene end was trimmed by 1 base and the J gene end by 3 bases; junction bases not matched to a gene: 9. The CDR3 loop is CASSLGAQGALDTEAFF. The CDR3, as DNA: TGTGCCAGCAGCTTAGGGGCACAGGGGGCATTGGACACTGAAGCTTTCTTT.

The chain uses TRBV11-2 and TRBJ1-2; D gene uncertain. Trimming took 4 bases from V and 3 from J, leaving 15 bases between them. Per germline, CDR1 SGHAT and CDR2 FQNNGV. The CDR3 runs 15 residues. CDR3 sequence reads: CASSSPRSSDYGYTF. CDR3 in DNA: TGTGCCAGCAGCTCGCCACGGTCGTCCGACTATGGCTACACCTTC.

This clonotype was seen ten or more times. CDR3 in DNA: TGTGCCAGCAGCTTTAGGACAGGGAGTTTCTACGAGCAGTACTTC. Encoded protein: CASSFRTGSFYEQYF. J is TRBJ2-1 and V is TRBV11-2; 8 nucleotides line up with TRBD1. Judging by the DNA end, TRBJ2-7 fits better; the J call may be wrong. Germline-derived CDR1 and CDR2 are SGHAT and FQNNGV. This CDR3 contains 15 residues.